Here is one TCR beta chain with its context. Its antigen is undetermined. One end of the junction does not line up with germline, which may come from a read error. The CDR3 sequence is 18 residues long. Germline CDR1 reads SSHAT; CDR2 reads FNYEAQ (reference sequence). Generated by immunoSEQ multiplex PCR, the TCRdb table keeps only in-frame clones and is missing some. The sample includes some 2,400,000 clones, almost 96% of them seen just once. Donors were Caucasian adults residing in Nashville, Tennessee, USA. The sample comes from a study of shared clonotypes between healthy human individuals. Study-wide background: With ages of 18 to 49, the donors were a couple of women and a few men. CD8 memory received one plate per donor, CD8 naive two, CD4 memory three and CD4 naive three.

Study-level points and caveats: Naive subsets generally exceeded memory subsets in estimated richness.

The TCR sequence derives from a man aged 18 to 30 in good health. The rearrangement uses TRBV7-7 and TRBJ2-3, with 13 bases fitting TRBD2. The specimen was naive CD4+ T cells sorted from blood. Subset specified: CD45RA+ positively selected. The CDR3 region has the DNA TGTGCTAGCAGCCAAACCGGGGGACTAGCGGGAAGCACAGATACGCAGTATTTT. Its protein product is CASSQTGGLAGSTDTQYF. Full variable domain (rest looked up from reference TRBV7-7 and TRBJ2-3): GAGVSQSPRYKVTKRGQDVTLRCDPISSHATLYWYQQALGQGPEFLTYFNYEAQPDKSGLPSDRFSAERPEGSISTLTIQRTEQRDSAMYRCASSQTGGLAGSTDTQYFGPGTRLTVL.